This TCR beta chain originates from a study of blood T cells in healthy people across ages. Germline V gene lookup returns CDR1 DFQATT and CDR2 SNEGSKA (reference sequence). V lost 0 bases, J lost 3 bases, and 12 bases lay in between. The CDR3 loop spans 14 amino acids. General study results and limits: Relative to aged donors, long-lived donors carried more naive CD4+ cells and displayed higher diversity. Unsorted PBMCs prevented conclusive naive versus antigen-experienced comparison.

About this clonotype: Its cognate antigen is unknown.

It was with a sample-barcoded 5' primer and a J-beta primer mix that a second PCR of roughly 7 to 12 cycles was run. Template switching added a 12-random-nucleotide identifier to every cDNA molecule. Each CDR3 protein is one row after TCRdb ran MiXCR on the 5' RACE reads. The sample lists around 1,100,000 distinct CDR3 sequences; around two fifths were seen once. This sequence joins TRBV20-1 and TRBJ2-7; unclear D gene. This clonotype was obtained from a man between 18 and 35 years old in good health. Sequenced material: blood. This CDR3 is CSARDPENYYEQYF. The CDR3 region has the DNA TGCAGTGCTAGAGATCCGGAGAATTACTACGAGCAGTACTTC.